This TCR beta chain was sequenced during a study of blood T cell repertoires in COVID-19. Study background: Samples of COVID-19 (acute and convalescent) were obtained from the United States, Italy and Spain. T cells, B-cell-depleted T cells, or PBMCs supplied cDNA or gDNA.

CDR1 GTSNPN and CDR2 SVGIG come from the germline V gene (reference sequence). J lost 3 bases, V lost 4 bases, and 5 bases had no gene match. This CDR3 has 14 amino acids. Per the original data handling: Counts of nucleated cells, estimated from reference gene primer amplification, were obtained. The repertoire was sequenced with immunoSEQ multiplex PCR; TCRdb's copy has only in-frame clones and lacks some. The V and J calls and clone size were taken over from that table, and D and trimming were inferred from the DNA. In the table there are about 50,000 clones, 86% of which are singletons. The source material was peripheral blood. The chain has TRBV30 and TRBJ2-7, with 11 nucleotides matching TRBD1. The receptor was derived from a man aged 35-49 years with active COVID-19. The DNA for the CDR3 is TGTGCCTGGATGGGGGGGACAGGGGGCTACGAGCAGTACTTC. This sequence encodes CAWMGGTGGYEQYF.